A single T cell receptor beta chain is shown here with its context. No antigen is known for it. The data are from a study of cytomegalovirus exposure and HLA in healthy donors. The V gene end was trimmed by 0 bases and the J gene end by 4 bases; junction bases not matched to a gene: 5. The CDR3 spans 16 residues. Germline V gene sequence: CDR1 SGHRS, CDR2 YFSETQ. 60 Vbeta and 13 Jbeta primers were used in PCR. Assay: immunoSEQ multiplex PCR; the TCRdb copy retains only in-frame clones and omits some. This sample has 60,000 to 75,000 clones, with more than 75% found just once. General study results and limits: Apparent HLA restriction characterized most CMV-associated TCR beta chains in a later analysis.

Source material: PBMCs. The TCR comes from a man between 18 and 29 years old in good health and CMV-seropositive. This chain uses TRBV5-1 with TRBJ2-1; 9 bases fit TRBD2. The CDR3 is CASSLVGAGGYNEQFF. The CDR3 coding sequence is TGCGCCAGCAGCTTGGTTGGGGCGGGAGGGTACAATGAGCAGTTCTTC.